The present TCR beta chain was sequenced within a study of regulatory T cells in long-lasting Graves disease. Study background: Patients with persistent Graves' disease had over 5 years of antithyroid drugs and persistent TSH receptor antibodies. Broader study findings: Persistent disease was characterized by preferential usage of TRBV28, TRBJ1-2 and TRBJ2-5. Persistent patients had a count of shared public clonotypes (approximately 2,700) that exceeded that of new patients (966). The researchers studied only peripheral blood, not thyroid tissue.

This clonotype came up many times. Its antigen is still unknown. Time point here: persistent/refractory GD, antithyroid drugs over 5 years with positive TRAb. There was RNA extracted from PBMCs, and the TCR library was made from it. HTBI primers from iRepertoire and Arm-PCR of CDR3 regions yielded the TCR beta libraries. TCRdb independently ran MiXCR on the multiplex PCR reads; one entry per CDR3 protein. The sample includes 650,000 to 850,000 distinct CDR3 sequences, roughly 30% of them seen just once. The CDR3 is made up of 12 amino acids. Trimming removed 2 bases from V and 8 bases from J, with 6 bases in between. Germline CDR1 and CDR2: SGHAT and FQDESV (reference sequence).

The TCR comes from a female donor with Graves disease. This material consisted of peripheral blood mononuclear cells (PBMCs), taken when the disease was refractory, from a patient treated with antithyroid drugs. This chain connects TRBV11-1 to TRBJ1-4, with D tentatively TRBD1 (5 bases). The chain's CDR3 is CASSLKGEKLFF. The CDR3, as DNA: TGTGCCAGCAGCTTAAAGGGGGAAAAACTGTTTTTT.